The rows below give T cell receptor beta chains drawn from one sample of a study of PD-1 blockade in classical Hodgkin lymphoma. Sequenced by immunoSEQ multiplex PCR; TCRdb stores in-frame clones only, minus some. In the table there are approximately 25,000 clones, about 83% of which are singletons. Sequences were derived from CD4+ T cells from blood, sampled at baseline. Receptors were obtained from a human donor with classical Hodgkin lymphoma. CDR3s include the opening cysteine and the closing phenylalanine or tryptophan. Fields, in order: V gene, J gene, D gene, clone size, CDR3 DNA, CDR3 protein. D genes are given only for firm matches. Rows give clone size only sometimes, using once, few, many, or a class for an expanded clone.

>TRBV9|TRBJ2-1|TRBD2|-
TGTGCCAGCAGCGTAGATGTAGCGGGGGGGCGAAATGAGCAGTTCTTC
CASSVDVAGGRNEQFF
>TRBV30|TRBJ2-3|-|-
TGTGCCTGGAGTGTACGGGACCCAGATACGCAGTATTTT
CAWSVRDPDTQYF
>TRBV7-9|TRBJ1-1|-|-
TGTGCCAGCAGCTTAGGGGGGATGAACACTGAAGCTTTCTTT
CASSLGGMNTEAFF
>TRBV7-9|TRBJ2-3|TRBD2|-
TGTGCCAGCAGCTTTAGGATGGGGGACTATGAAACAGATACGCAGTATTTT
CASSFRMGDYETDTQYF
>TRBV21-1|TRBJ1-6|-|-
TGTGCCAGCCTACTCACCGGGACAGGGGCTACCTCCTATAATTCACCCCTCCACTTT
CASLLTGTGATSYNSPLHF
>TRBV27|TRBJ2-7|-|few
TGTGCCAGCAGTAACGCCCGTTACGAGCAGTACTTC
CASSNARYEQYF
>TRBV5-6|TRBJ1-5|-|-
TGTGCCAGCAGCTTAGGTTCCAGGGTTGAGCAGCCCCAGCATTTT
CASSLGSRVEQPQHF
>TRBV30|TRBJ1-2|-|-
TGTGCCTGGAGTGCGACAGTAACTAACTATGGCTACACCTTC
CAWSATVTNYGYTF
>TRBV10-2|TRBJ1-2|-|few
TGCGCCAGTTCTCTCCCCCCGACAGGCGCGGGGTATGGCTACACCTTC
CASSLPPTGAGYGYTF
>TRBV15|TRBJ2-3|TRBD2|once
TGTGCCACCAGCAGAGATCCTAGCGGGGGGTGGAACACAGATACGCAGTATTTT
CATSRDPSGGWNTDTQYF
>TRBV9|TRBJ1-1|TRBD1|-
TGTGCCAGCAGCGCAACCAGGGGGTTTGGATCGACTGAAGCTTTCTTT
CASSATRGFGSTEAFF
>TRBV7-2|TRBJ2-5|TRBD2|-
TGTGCCAGCAGCCCACTAGCGGGGGGATACGGGGAGACCCAGTACTTC
CASSPLAGGYGETQYF
>TRBV19|TRBJ2-6|-|-
TGTGCCAGTAGTAGGGCAATAGTCTCTGGGGCCAACGTCCTGACTTTC
CASSRAIVSGANVLTF
>TRBV7-2|TRBJ2-5|TRBD2|-
TGTGCCAGCAGACTAGCGGGGGGAGGGGAGACCCAGTACTTC
CASRLAGGGETQYF
>TRBV5-6|TRBJ1-4|TRBD1|-
TGTGCCAGCAGCTTGGCAGCAGGGGGTACTAATGAAAAACTGTTTTTT
CASSLAAGGTNEKLFF
>TRBV11-2|TRBJ1-1|-|-
TGTGCCAGCAGCTACCAACTGAACACTGAAGCTTTCTTT
CASSYQLNTEAFF
>TRBV7-9|TRBJ2-7|TRBD2|few
TGTGCCAGCAGCCCCACCTCGGGGGGATCCTACGAGCAGTACTTC
CASSPTSGGSYEQYF
>TRBV9|TRBJ1-2|TRBD1|-
TGTGCCAGCAGCGTAGGGGACAGGGTCGTAAGTGGCTACACCTTC
CASSVGDRVVSGYTF
>TRBV18|TRBJ1-4|-|-
TGTGCCAGCTCACCACGGCGGCAGGGTCAAAGGACTAATGAAAAACTGTTTTTT
CASSPRRQGQRTNEKLFF
>TRBV5-4|TRBJ1-3|-|-
TGTGCCAGCAGCTTCGAGGGGGAGTCTGGAAACACCATATATTTT
CASSFEGESGNTIYF
>TRBV9|TRBJ1-1|-|-
TGTGCCAGCAGCTCACAGCGGAACACTGAAGCTTTCTTT
CASSSQRNTEAFF
>TRBV7-2|TRBJ2-2|-|-
TGTGCCAGCAGCTTAACCGCCCAGGGCCCGTGGACCGGGGAGCTGTTTTTT
CASSLTAQGPWTGELFF
>TRBV7-2|TRBJ2-7|TRBD1|once
TGTGCCAGCAGCTCACGTAAGACAGGGGGCGGCTACGAGCAGTACTTC
CASSSRKTGGGYEQYF